A single sample is the source of the 28 T cell receptor beta chains below, sequenced in a study of blood T cell repertoires in COVID-19. The data were produced by immunoSEQ multiplex PCR, yet TCRdb's version contains in-frame clones alone and is incomplete. The sample records about 210,000 clones, more than 70% being singletons. Sequencing was performed on PBMCs or T cells enriched from blood (not recorded which). These receptors originate from a woman between 18 and 30 years old who had recovered from COVID-19.

V and J are TRBV6-1 and TRBJ2-2; TRBD1 matches at 7 bases. V shed 3 bases and J 4 bases; nucleotides not matched to a gene: 5. Germline V gives CDR1 MNHNS, CDR2 SASEGT. CDR3 length equals 15 residues. Here the CDR3 reads CASSDNRGSTGELFF. In nucleotides, the CDR3 is TGTGCCAGCAGTGATAACAGGGGTAGCACCGGGGAGCTGTTTTTT.

The rearrangement uses TRBV29-1 and TRBJ1-2; D remains unclear. CDR1 SQVTM and CDR2 ANQGSEA come from the germline V gene. The length of the CDR3 is 14 residues. V lost 6 bases, J lost 0 bases, and 14 bases lay in between. In nucleotides, the CDR3 is TGCAGCGTCCGAAGGAGATTATCTAACTATGGCTACACCTTC. Translated: CSVRRRLSNYGYTF.

V and J are TRBV11-2 and TRBJ1-1; D is unclear. The CDR3 sequence is 15 residues long. Trimming removed 0 bases at V and 0 bases at J, with 8 bases between. Per germline, CDR1 SGHAT and CDR2 FQNNGV. The chain's CDR3 is CASSLDGAVNTEAFF. The CDR3 DNA sequence: TGTGCCAGCAGCTTAGATGGTGCGGTGAACACTGAAGCTTTCTTT.

This clone was seen a handful of times. The CDR3 spells CAWSRQSDGYTF. CDR3 nucleotide sequence: TGTGCCTGGAGTCGACAGTCCGATGGCTACACCTTC. This chain joins TRBV30 and TRBJ1-2; TRBD1 is a possible D gene (5 bases). Germline V CDR1 and CDR2: GTSNPN, SVGIG (reference sequence). V lost 2 bases and J 6 bases, leaving 10 bases between the germline ends. CDR3 length: 12 amino acids.

This clone was seen only a few times. An end of the junction differs from the germline gene, which may be a read error. V and J are TRBV11-1 and TRBJ1-6, with 7 positions matching TRBD1. Per the germline V gene, CDR1 is SGHAT and CDR2 is FQDESV (reference sequence). This CDR3 comprises 13 residues. The CDR3 nucleotides are TGTGCCAGCAGCTTCGAGACCGGACAGGCCCCCAACTTT. Translation: CASSFETGQAPNF.

The gene calls are TRBV19 and TRBJ1-1, with 7 bases matching TRBD1. The CDR3 has 13 amino acids. With 3 bases clipped from V and 7 bases from J, the junction kept 5 bases outside the gene matches. Germline values: CDR1 LNHDA, CDR2 SQIVND (reference sequence). This CDR3 reads CASSMGDSLEAFF. CDR3 DNA: TGTGCCAGTAGTATGGGGGACAGTCTTGAAGCTTTCTTT.

This rearrangement joins TRBV10-3 to TRBJ2-3, with D perhaps TRBD1 (5 bases). In germline, CDR1 is ENHRY, CDR2 SYGVKD. V was trimmed by 9 bases and J by 5 bases, leaving 15 bases between them. The CDR3 has 13 amino acids. CDR3 amino acids: CAIYTGQGDTQYF. In DNA form, the CDR3 reads TGTGCCATTTATACAGGCCAGGGAGATACGCAGTATTTT.

The chain joins TRBV27 to TRBJ1-5; TRBD1 might be the D (6 bases). Germline loops: CDR1 MNHEY, CDR2 SMNVEV (reference sequence). V lost 8 bases, J lost 6 bases, and 20 bases lay in between. The CDR3 is 15 residues long. The CDR3 sequence: CASSKTGNGGQPQHF. For the CDR3, the DNA is TGTGCCAGCTCAAAGACAGGCAACGGAGGTCAGCCCCAGCATTTT.

DNA for the CDR3: TGTGCCAGCAGCCCGAGACAGGGGCAAAGCTACACCTTC. Residues: CASSPRQGQSYTF. The chain joins TRBV7-3 to TRBJ1-2, with TRBD1 matching 8 bases. V lost 5 bases and J lost 9; bases outside the gene matches: 8. Germline CDR1 SGHTA, CDR2 FQGTGA. This CDR3 comprises 13 residues.

This chain connects TRBV6-5 to TRBJ2-1; weak D call: TRBD1 (6 bases). V was clipped by 10 bases and J by 6 bases, with 19 bases between them. The germline gives CDR1 MNHEY, CDR2 SVGAGI. The CDR3 sequence is 14 residues long. The chain's CDR3 is CATQAGDVVNEQFF. As DNA, the CDR3 is TGTGCCACACAGGCAGGGGACGTCGTCAATGAGCAGTTCTTC.

The J gene is TRBJ2-1, the V gene TRBV11-3; 8 positions agree with TRBD2. The CDR3 is made up of 15 amino acids. J gave up 5 bases and V 5 bases, and 8 bases lay outside the gene matches. Germline-derived CDR1 and CDR2 are SGHNT and YENEEA. Here the CDR3 DNA reads TGTGCCAGCAGCCCGGGGGGGGCCCCTAACAATGAGCAGTTCTTC. Translated: CASSPGGAPNNEQFF.

CDR3 residues: CASSEAGHTEAFF. In DNA form, the CDR3 reads TGTGCCAGCAGTGAAGCGGGGCACACTGAAGCTTTCTTT. The chain recombines TRBV25-1 with TRBJ1-1, with D perhaps matching TRBD1 (5 bases). Germline CDR1 MGHDK, CDR2 SYGVNS. V was clipped by 2 bases and J by 3 bases, with 7 bases between them. The CDR3 is 13 amino acids.

The chain couples TRBV19 to TRBJ2-4; D gene ambiguous. V was pared by 0 bases and J by 9 bases, with 18 bases between. This CDR3 region has 16 residues. CDR1 is LNHDA and CDR2 is SQIVND in the germline V gene (reference sequence). CDR3 protein: CASSIETPPRRAIQYF. The CDR3 nucleotides read TGTGCCAGTAGTATAGAAACACCACCTAGACGAGCCATTCAGTACTTC.

The chain combines TRBV30 with TRBJ2-5; the match to TRBD1 covers 10 bases. Germline V gives CDR1 GTSNPN, CDR2 SVGIG (reference sequence). The CDR3 consists of 15 residues. V shed 0 bases and J 5 bases; nucleotides not matched to a gene: 6. In nucleotides, the CDR3 is TGTGCCTGGAGTGTATTATGGGACAGGGGCGAGACCCAGTACTTC. This encodes CAWSVLWDRGETQYF.

The gene calls are TRBV5-6 and TRBJ1-2; TRBD1 agrees at 8 bases. Germline trimming cut 6 bases from V and 4 bases from J; bases unmatched to any gene: 8. The germline CDR1 and CDR2 sequences are SGHDT and YYEEEE. The CDR3 runs to 14 residues. The CDR3 is CASTVQGEGYGYTF. As DNA, the CDR3 is TGTGCCAGCACCGTACAGGGGGAAGGCTATGGCTACACCTTC.

The chain uses TRBV11-2 and TRBJ2-4; D is uncertain. The length of the CDR3 is 14 residues. CDR1 and CDR2 (germline): SGHAT, FQNNGV. The V gene lost 1 base and the J gene lost 5 bases, with 9 bases spanning the gap. CDR3 region: CASSLGAGENIQYF. The CDR3 coding sequence is TGTGCCAGCAGCTTAGGGGCAGGCGAAAACATTCAGTACTTC. Looking up the rest from reference TRBV11-2 and TRBJ2-4 gives the full variable domain: EAGVAQSPRYKIIEKRQSVAFWCNPISGHATLYWYQQILGQGPKLLIQFQNNGVVDDSQLPKDRFSAERLKGVDSTLKIQPAKLEDSAVYLCASSLGAGENIQYFGAGTRLSVL.

The rearrangement uses TRBV5-4 and TRBJ2-7; 14 bases are a match to TRBD2. V trimming: 4 bases; J trimming: 3 bases; junction bases outside the gene matches: 12. In germline, CDR1 is SGHNT, CDR2 YYREEE (reference sequence). The CDR3 has 18 residues. The CDR3 DNA reads as TGTGCCAGCAGCGCCGGACTAGCGGGGGGCCGAATCTTCTACGAGCAGTACTTC. This sequence encodes CASSAGLAGGRIFYEQYF.

This sequence joins TRBV10-1 and TRBJ1-4; D may be TRBD1 (6 bases). Deletions cut 3 bases from V and 8 bases from J, with 10 bases between. The CDR3 runs 13 residues. Germline values: CDR1 WNHNN, CDR2 SYGVQD (reference sequence). Written as DNA, the CDR3 is TGCGCCAGCAGTGATCCAGGGGACGAAAAACTGTTTTTT. The encoded protein is CASSDPGDEKLFF.

This rearrangement joins TRBV5-1 to TRBJ2-7; D gene unclear. CDR3 length equals 14 residues. Germline loops: CDR1 SGHRS, CDR2 YFSETQ. Trimming cost V 0 bases and J 7 bases, with 14 bases left between them. CDR3 sequence: CASSLDRRSTEQYF. The DNA for the CDR3 is TGCGCCAGCAGCTTGGACAGACGATCTACGGAGCAGTACTTC.

The DNA of the CDR3 is TGTGCCAGCAGCCCGGGACTAGCCTCCACCGGGGAGCTGTTTTTT. Translation gives CASSPGLASTGELFF. The chain is built from TRBV7-2 and TRBJ2-2, with TRBD2 matching 9 bases. V dropped 5 bases and J dropped 4; count of bases not matched to a gene: 5. The CDR3 spans 15 residues. Germline V gene sequence: CDR1 SGHTA, CDR2 FQGNSA.

This chain connects TRBV28 to TRBJ2-1, with 10 bases aligning to TRBD1. The V and J ends lost 1 base and 2 bases, in that order; junction bases with no gene match: 2. Germline assignment: CDR1 MDHEN and CDR2 SYDVKM. The CDR3 is 16 amino acids. The CDR3 region has the DNA TGTGCCAGCAGTTTATCCGGACAGGGGGCCTACAATGAGCAGTTCTTC. It codes for CASSLSGQGAYNEQFF. Filled out from reference TRBV28 and TRBJ2-1, the complete variable domain reads DVKVTQSSRYLVKRTGEKVFLECVQDMDHENMFWYRQDPGLGLRLIYFSYDVKMKEKGDIPEGYSVSREKKERFSLILESASTNQTSMYLCASSLSGQGAYNEQFFGPGTRLTVL.

CDR3 sequence (DNA): TGTGCCAGCAGCAAGAGCAACACCGGGGAGCTGTTTTTT. Protein: CASSKSNTGELFF. The chain recombines TRBV7-3 with TRBJ2-2; D gene uncertain. The germline V gene encodes CDR1 SGHTA and CDR2 FQGTGA. V shed 5 bases and J shed 2 bases, with 6 bases lying between them. This CDR3 is 13 amino acids long.

This clone was detected a few times. J is TRBJ1-2 and V is TRBV7-9; 8 nucleotides agree with TRBD1. The CDR3 runs 13 residues. CDR1 and CDR2 from the germline V gene are SEHNR and FQNEAQ (reference sequence). The J segment lost 8 bases and the V segment lost 5 bases, leaving 7 bases of the junction unmatched. CDR3 in amino acids: CASSNDRGGGYTF. CDR3 sequence (DNA): TGTGCCAGCAGCAATGACAGGGGCGGCGGCTACACCTTC.

V usage is TRBV30 and J usage is TRBJ1-1; tentative D call: TRBD1 (6 bases). Trimming stripped 8 bases from V and 1 base from J, with 23 bases between. Germline CDR1 reads GTSNPN; CDR2 reads SVGIG (reference sequence). The CDR3 is 16 residues long. CDR3 nucleotide sequence: TGTGCCGGGACCTTTGGGGCCCTAGGGGGGAACACTGAAGCTTTCTTT. It yields the protein CAGTFGALGGNTEAFF.

The V and J genes are TRBV9 and TRBJ2-3; 8 bases fit TRBD2. The trim removed 0 bases at V and 5 bases at J, leaving 5 bases unmatched. Germline V gene sequence: CDR1 SGDLS, CDR2 YYNGEE. The CDR3 sequence is 15 residues long. This CDR3 reads CASSVAGGPLDTQYF. The CDR3, as DNA: TGTGCCAGCAGCGTAGCGGGGGGGCCATTAGATACGCAGTATTTT. The full variable domain, in which reference TRBV9 and TRBJ2-3 provide the parts outside the CDR3, is DSGVTQTPKHLITATGQRVTLRCSPRSGDLSVYWYQQSLDQGLQFLIQYYNGEERAKGNILERFSAQQFPDLHSELNLSSLELGDSALYFCASSVAGGPLDTQYFGPGTRLTVL.

This sequence joins TRBV10-3 and TRBJ1-2; tentative D call: TRBD1 (5 bases). The CDR3 has 13 residues. V lost 0 bases, J lost 7 bases, and 9 bases lay in between. Germline CDR1 is ENHRY and CDR2 is SYGVKD. CDR3 bases: TGTGCCATCAGTGAGTCCAGGGTCGCTGGCTACACCTTC. Protein sequence: CAISESRVAGYTF.

The CDR3 reads CASSFRDRYTGELFF. The CDR3 nucleotides are TGCGCCAGCAGCTTCCGGGACAGATACACCGGGGAGCTGTTTTTT. The chain has TRBV5-1 and TRBJ2-2, with 7 positions matching TRBD1. Germline V lookup: CDR1 SGHRS, CDR2 YFSETQ. CDR3 size: 15 residues. With 2 bases clipped from V and 3 bases from J, the junction kept 4 bases outside the gene matches.

V gene TRBV27 combines with J gene TRBJ2-4, with unresolved D. Per the germline V gene, CDR1 is MNHEY and CDR2 is SMNVEV (reference sequence). CDR3 length equals 13 residues. Trimming stripped 3 bases from V and 1 base from J, with 4 bases between. CDR3 coding DNA: TGTGCCAGCAGTTTGTCGGCCAAAAACATTCAGTACTTC. This gives the protein CASSLSAKNIQYF.